This section outlines one T cell receptor beta chain sequence together with its context. Its cognate antigen is unknown. This sample is drawn from a study of Ad26.COV2.S vaccination and SARS-CoV-2 variants. On the study more broadly: Recipients of Ad26.COV2.S got it intramuscularly, once or twice 56 days apart. Whole-study results and caveats: Participants in the vaccine arm had higher spike-specific TCR breadth; placebo recipients had lower.

TCRdb's copy holds only in-frame clones and misses some; the assay was immunoSEQ multiplex PCR. The data show some 640,000 clones, with roughly nine tenths seen just once and over 1.3% held by the top ten. Treatment in this sample: roughly 20 received Ad26.COV2.S at low or high dose, single or two shots; 5 received placebo; per-sample allocation not given. All samples were drawn on day 63, counting from the first vaccine or placebo injection. An Ad26 vector was used to express Wuhan-strain SARS-CoV-2 spike as the vaccine. Losses at the gene ends were 3 bases for V and 5 bases for J; bases not matched to a gene: 8. The germline CDR1 and CDR2 sequences are SQVTM and ANQGSEA. The CDR3 totals 15 residues.

Sequencing used peripheral blood, obtained in a trial of Ad26.COV2.S vaccine versus placebo. This sequence originates from a person aged 18-65 years who received the Ad26.COV2.S COVID-19 vaccine or a placebo. The chain joins TRBV29-1 to TRBJ2-5, with TRBD1 identical over 11 bases. The CDR3 region is CSVDGGQGGVETQYF. The CDR3 bases are TGCAGCGTTGATGGGGGACAGGGGGGAGTGGAGACCCAGTACTTC.